The entry below gives a single T cell receptor (beta chain) sequence along with its context. Its antigen remains unknown. Libraries were made from TCR beta cDNA, and they carried unique molecular identifiers. Roughly 500,000 cDNA molecules were obtained from around 1 to 10 million T cells. TCRdb reprocessed the PCR reads via MiXCR and lists one record per CDR3 protein. This sample has about 540,000 distinct CDR3 sequences, with around a third found just once. This sample is drawn from a study of post-analysis software for immune sequencing data. The CDR3 has 16 amino acids. V shed 5 bases, J shed 7 bases, and the junction held 16 bases outside the gene matches. Germline V lookup: CDR1 SGDLS, CDR2 YYNGEE. Study-level findings and limits: About five TRBV segments were more frequent in patients than controls; TRBV5-6, TRBV5-1 and TRBV20-1 belonged to this group. Pronounced co-clustering by F measure was evident among identically batched samples. The normalized Chao1 diversity of multiple sclerosis patients was significantly lower than that of controls.

The V call is TRBV9, the J call TRBJ2-7; TRBD1 matches at 9 bases. This sequence was found in a girl aged 2 to 17 with multiple sclerosis. The source material was blood. CDR3 residues: CASSYTGGITYNEQYF. The CDR3 coding sequence is TGTGCCAGCAGTTATACAGGGGGCATAACCTACAATGAGCAGTACTTC.